This TCR beta chain comes out of a study of cytomegalovirus exposure and HLA in healthy donors. Study information: A later analysis reported the 90 to 150 validation repertoires used the same platform as the roughly 700 first-cohort repertoires.

A single count supports this clone. No antigen is known for it. Broader study findings: Cytomegalovirus status was reportedly diagnosed by the classifier with high specificity and sensitivity. Researchers reported that a few CMV-associated chains were confirmed in vitro as CMV antigen-specific.

Sequencing used immunoSEQ multiplex PCR; TCRdb keeps in-frame clones, though not all of them. The sample carries 200,000 to 250,000 clones, around nine tenths recorded once. Germline V gives CDR1 MDHEN, CDR2 SYDVKM. This CDR3 is built from 15 residues. With V trimmed by 6 bases and J by 3 bases, 7 bases remained unmatched. The chain is built from TRBV28 and TRBJ1-3, with 8 bases that match TRBD1. This sequence originates from a woman aged 18-29 years in good health and CMV-seronegative. Specimen: PBMCs. The CDR3 loop is CASSPGGAGGNTIYF. The CDR3 bases are TGTGCCAGCAGCCCAGGGGGCGCGGGTGGAAACACCATATATTTT.